These T cell receptor beta chains were read from a single sample in a study of blood T cells in healthy people across ages. TCRdb called the 5' RACE reads again in MiXCR, with one record for every CDR3 protein. The sample has about 500,000 distinct CDR3 sequences, nearly 25% seen once. These data were also reused for a study on T cells of mothers and their children.

The sequenced sample was blood. All receptors derive from a boy under 18 in good health. Each CDR3 is given with its conserved first and last residue. The order of the fields is V gene, D gene, J gene, clone size, CDR3 DNA, CDR3 protein. A D gene is named only where the DNA matches it firmly. Rows may omit the clone size; those that give it use once, few, many or a size class.

V gene: TRBV15
D gene: TRBD2
J gene: TRBJ2-5
clone size: -
CDR3 DNA: TGTGCCACCAGCAGAGGTACCAGCGCGGGAGTGGGGGAGACCCAGTACTTC
CDR3 protein: CATSRGTSAGVGETQYF

V gene: TRBV4-3
D gene: -
J gene: TRBJ1-1
clone size: -
CDR3 DNA: TGCGCCAGCAGCCACTCAACAGGTTCGGGCACTGAAGCTTTCTTT
CDR3 protein: CASSHSTGSGTEAFF

V gene: TRBV24-1
D gene: -
J gene: TRBJ2-2
clone size: -
CDR3 DNA: TGTGCCACCAGTGATTCTGGGGGCGCCACCGGGGAGCTGTTTTTT
CDR3 protein: CATSDSGGATGELFF

V gene: TRBV27
D gene: -
J gene: TRBJ2-7
clone size: few
CDR3 DNA: TGTGCCAGCAGTGCACGGGGGTCCCCTTCCTACGAGCAGTACTTC
CDR3 protein: CASSARGSPSYEQYF

V gene: TRBV7-2
D gene: -
J gene: TRBJ2-7
clone size: -
CDR3 DNA: TGTGCCAGCAGCCGGGACGGGGAGTGGGACGAGCAGTACTTC
CDR3 protein: CASSRDGEWDEQYF

V gene: TRBV6-2/TRBV6-3
D gene: -
J gene: TRBJ2-7
clone size: -
CDR3 DNA: TGTGCCGCGAGGAGGCGCGATGGTTACGAGCAGTACTTC
CDR3 protein: CAARRRDGYEQYF

V gene: TRBV5-5
D gene: -
J gene: TRBJ2-2
clone size: few
CDR3 DNA: TGTGCCAGCAGCCGACGATCCCTTTGGGACACCGGGGAGCTGTTTTTT
CDR3 protein: CASSRRSLWDTGELFF

V gene: TRBV4-3
D gene: -
J gene: TRBJ1-5
clone size: -
CDR3 DNA: TGCGCCAGCAGCCAAGATTGGGGCGACAATCAGCCCCAGCATTTT
CDR3 protein: CASSQDWGDNQPQHF

V gene: TRBV6-2/TRBV6-3
D gene: TRBD1
J gene: TRBJ1-5
clone size: few
CDR3 DNA: TGTGCCAGCAGCAAAATCTACAGGGGGTCGAACAATCAGCCCCAGCATTTT
CDR3 protein: CASSKIYRGSNNQPQHF

V gene: TRBV11-3
D gene: -
J gene: TRBJ2-1
clone size: few
CDR3 DNA: TGTGCCAGCAGCTTAGCCGGACGGGGGCAGAGGGATGAGCAGTTCTTC
CDR3 protein: CASSLAGRGQRDEQFF

V gene: TRBV28
D gene: -
J gene: TRBJ1-2
clone size: -
CDR3 DNA: TGTGCCAGCAGGCCTAGTTTCTTCCGGGGGTGCGGCTATGGCTACACCTTC
CDR3 protein: CASRPSFFRGCGYGYTF

V gene: TRBV4-2
D gene: TRBD2
J gene: TRBJ2-1
clone size: -
CDR3 DNA: TGTGCCAGCAGCCAATCCGCGGGAGCCTTTTACAATGAGCAGTTCTTC
CDR3 protein: CASSQSAGAFYNEQFF

V gene: TRBV20-1
D gene: TRBD2
J gene: TRBJ2-7
clone size: -
CDR3 DNA: TGCAGTGCTAGAGCCAGCGGGAGGAGGTACGAGCAGTACTTC
CDR3 protein: CSARASGRRYEQYF